Described below is a single TCR beta chain sequence and its context. The entry originates in a study of blood T cell repertoires in COVID-19. Whole-study context: Some COVID-19 samples were acute and others convalescent; all came from the United States, Italy and Spain. PBMCs, B-cell-depleted T cells, or T cells were the source of the cDNA or gDNA that made up the material.

Deletions cut 2 bases from V and 3 bases from J, with 12 bases between. The germline V gene encodes CDR1 SGHTS and CDR2 YDEGEE. The CDR3 has 14 amino acids. Original methodology: Nucleated cell number was recorded as an estimate derived from reference gene primer amplification. The data were produced by immunoSEQ multiplex PCR, yet TCRdb's version contains in-frame clones alone and is incomplete. V, J and clone size are taken as reported in that table, and D and trimming were inferred from the DNA itself. The sample lists about 160,000 clones, approximately 84% occurring once. This sequence was found in a woman older than 75 with acute or convalescent COVID-19. The J gene is TRBJ2-7, the V gene TRBV5-8; the D is unclear. The sequencing sample was made of peripheral blood. DNA for the CDR3: TGTGCCAGCAGCTTTCAAGACAATATCTACGAGCAGTACTTC. Amino acids: CASSFQDNIYEQYF.